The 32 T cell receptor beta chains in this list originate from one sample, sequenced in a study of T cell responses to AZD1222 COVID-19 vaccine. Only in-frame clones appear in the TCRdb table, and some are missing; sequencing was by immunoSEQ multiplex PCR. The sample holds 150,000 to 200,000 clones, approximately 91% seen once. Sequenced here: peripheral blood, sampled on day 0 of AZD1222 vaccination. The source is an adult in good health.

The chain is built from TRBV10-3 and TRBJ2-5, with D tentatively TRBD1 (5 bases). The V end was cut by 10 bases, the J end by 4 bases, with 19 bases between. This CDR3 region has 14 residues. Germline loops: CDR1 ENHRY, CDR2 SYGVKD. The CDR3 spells CASGSLTAPETQYF. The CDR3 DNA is TGTGCCAGCGGTTCGCTGACAGCCCCAGAGACCCAGTACTTC.

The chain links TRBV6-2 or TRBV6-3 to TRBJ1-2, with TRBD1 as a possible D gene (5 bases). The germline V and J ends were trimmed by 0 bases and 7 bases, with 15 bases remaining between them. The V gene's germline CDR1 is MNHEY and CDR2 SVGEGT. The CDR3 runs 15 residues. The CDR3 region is CASSYSGRYKSGYTF. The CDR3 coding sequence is TGTGCCAGCAGTTACTCGGGGCGGTACAAGTCTGGCTACACCTTC.

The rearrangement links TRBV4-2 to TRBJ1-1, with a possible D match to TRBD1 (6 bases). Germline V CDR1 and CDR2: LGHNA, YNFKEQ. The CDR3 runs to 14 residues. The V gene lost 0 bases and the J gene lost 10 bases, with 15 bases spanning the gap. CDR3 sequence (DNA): TGTGCCAGCAGCCAAGATTTAGCAGGGGTTGCAGCTTTCTTT. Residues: CASSQDLAGVAAFF.

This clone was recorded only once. The CDR3 spells CASSQDRSWAGRGGPQETQYF. CDR3 nucleotides: TGTGCCAGCAGCCAAGATCGGAGCTGGGCGGGCCGGGGCGGCCCCCAAGAGACCCAGTACTTC. The rearrangement uses TRBV4-2 and TRBJ2-5; D assignment may be TRBD1 or TRBD2 (5 bases each). The germline CDR1 and CDR2 sequences are LGHNA and YNFKEQ. CDR3 length: 21 residues. The germline V and J ends were trimmed by 0 bases and 1 base, with 27 bases remaining between them.

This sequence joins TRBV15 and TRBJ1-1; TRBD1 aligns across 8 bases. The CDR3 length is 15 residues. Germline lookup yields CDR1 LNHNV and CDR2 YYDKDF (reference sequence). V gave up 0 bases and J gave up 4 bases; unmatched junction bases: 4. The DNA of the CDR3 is TGTGCCACCAGCAGAGAGGGACAGGTGACCACTGAAGCTTTCTTT. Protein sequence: CATSREGQVTTEAFF.

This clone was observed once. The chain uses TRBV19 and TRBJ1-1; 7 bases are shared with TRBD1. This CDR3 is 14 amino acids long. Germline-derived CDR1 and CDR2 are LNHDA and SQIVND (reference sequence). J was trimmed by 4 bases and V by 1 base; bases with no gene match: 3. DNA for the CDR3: TGTGCCAGTAGTATAGTAGGGGGCGCCACTGAAGCTTTCTTT. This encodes CASSIVGGATEAFF.

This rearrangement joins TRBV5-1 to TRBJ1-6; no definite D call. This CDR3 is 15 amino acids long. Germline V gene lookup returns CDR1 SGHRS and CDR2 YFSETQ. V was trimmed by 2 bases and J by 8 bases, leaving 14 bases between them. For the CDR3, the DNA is TGCGCCAGCAGCTTTTCCATCATCGCGGATTCACCCCTCCACTTT. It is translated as CASSFSIIADSPLHF.

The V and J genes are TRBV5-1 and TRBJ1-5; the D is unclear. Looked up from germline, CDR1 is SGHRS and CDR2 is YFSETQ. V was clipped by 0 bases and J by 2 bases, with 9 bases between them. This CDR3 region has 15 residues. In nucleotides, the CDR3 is TGCGCCAGCAGCTTGGATTCCGGGGGCAATCAGCCCCAGCATTTT. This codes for CASSLDSGGNQPQHF.

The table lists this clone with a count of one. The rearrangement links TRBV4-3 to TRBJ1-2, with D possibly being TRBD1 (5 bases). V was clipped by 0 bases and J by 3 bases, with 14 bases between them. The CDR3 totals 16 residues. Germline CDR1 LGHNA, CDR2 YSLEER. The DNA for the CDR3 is TGCGCCAGCAGCCAAGATAGCGGGGGGAGTTACTATGGCTACACCTTC. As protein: CASSQDSGGSYYGYTF.

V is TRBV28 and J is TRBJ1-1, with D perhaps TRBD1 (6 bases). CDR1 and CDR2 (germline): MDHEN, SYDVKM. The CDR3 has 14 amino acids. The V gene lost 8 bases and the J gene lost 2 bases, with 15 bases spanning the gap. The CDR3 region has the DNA TGTGCCAGCGGGGACGAGGACAGAAACACTGAAGCTTTCTTT. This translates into CASGDEDRNTEAFF.

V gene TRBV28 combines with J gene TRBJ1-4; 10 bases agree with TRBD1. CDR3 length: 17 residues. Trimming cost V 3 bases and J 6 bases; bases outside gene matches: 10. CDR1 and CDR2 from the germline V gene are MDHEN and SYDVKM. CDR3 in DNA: TGTGCCAGCAGTTTTACCGGGACAGGGGCGGATGATGAAAAACTGTTTTTT. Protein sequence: CASSFTGTGADDEKLFF.

CDR3 in amino acids: CASSPGQGNEQYF. CDR3 DNA sequence: TGTGCCAGCAGCCCCGGACAGGGAAACGAGCAGTACTTC. V is TRBV5-4 and J is TRBJ2-7; the match to TRBD1 covers 8 bases. This CDR3 contains 13 residues. The V and J ends lost 4 bases and 5 bases, in that order; junction bases with no gene match: 5. CDR1 and CDR2 (germline): SGHNT, YYREEE (reference sequence).

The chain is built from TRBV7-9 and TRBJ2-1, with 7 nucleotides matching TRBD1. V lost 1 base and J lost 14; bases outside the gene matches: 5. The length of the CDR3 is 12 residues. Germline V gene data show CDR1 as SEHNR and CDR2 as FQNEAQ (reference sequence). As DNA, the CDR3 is TGTGCCAGCAGCTTAGAAGGGACAGAGGAGTTCTTC. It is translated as CASSLEGTEEFF.

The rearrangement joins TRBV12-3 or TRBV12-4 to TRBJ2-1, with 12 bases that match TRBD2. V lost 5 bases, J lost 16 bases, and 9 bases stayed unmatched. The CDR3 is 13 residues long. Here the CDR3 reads CASSPTSGGASFF. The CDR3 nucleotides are TGTGCCAGCAGTCCGACTAGCGGGGGAGCCTCTTTCTTC.

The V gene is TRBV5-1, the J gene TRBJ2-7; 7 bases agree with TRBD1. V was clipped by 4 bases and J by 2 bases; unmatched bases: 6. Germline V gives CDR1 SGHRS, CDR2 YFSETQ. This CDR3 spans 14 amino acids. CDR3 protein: CASSKTGITYEQYF. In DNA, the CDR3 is TGCGCCAGCAGCAAGACAGGGATTACCTACGAGCAGTACTTC.

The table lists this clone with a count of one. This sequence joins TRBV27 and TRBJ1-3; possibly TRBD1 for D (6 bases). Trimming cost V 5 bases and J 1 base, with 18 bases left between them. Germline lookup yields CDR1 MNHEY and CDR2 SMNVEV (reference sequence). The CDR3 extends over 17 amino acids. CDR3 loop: CASSPRWGGGSGNTIYF. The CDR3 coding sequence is TGTGCCAGCAGTCCCCGTTGGGGGGGCGGATCTGGAAACACCATATATTTT.

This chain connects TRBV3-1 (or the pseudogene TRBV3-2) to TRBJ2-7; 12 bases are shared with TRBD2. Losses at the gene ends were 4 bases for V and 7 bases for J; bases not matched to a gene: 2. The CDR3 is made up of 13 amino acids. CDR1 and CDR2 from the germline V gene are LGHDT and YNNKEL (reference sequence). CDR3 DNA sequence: TGTGCCAGCAGCCCGGGACTAGCGGGTGAGCAGTACTTC. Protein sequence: CASSPGLAGEQYF.

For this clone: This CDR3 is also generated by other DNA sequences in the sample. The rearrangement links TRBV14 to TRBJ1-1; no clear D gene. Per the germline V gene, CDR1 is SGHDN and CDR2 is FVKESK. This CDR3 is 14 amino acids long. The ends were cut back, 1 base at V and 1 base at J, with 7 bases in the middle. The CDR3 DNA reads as TGTGCCAGCAGCCAAGTAAGAGGGAACACTGAAGCTTTCTTT. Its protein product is CASSQVRGNTEAFF.

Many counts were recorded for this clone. The CDR3 sequence: CASSFAGQRYGYTF. CDR3 sequence (DNA): TGTGCCAGCAGTTTCGCGGGACAGAGATATGGCTACACCTTC. The V call is TRBV27, the J call TRBJ1-2; 7 bases map to TRBD1. CDR3 length: 14 residues. V lost 3 bases, J lost 5 bases, and 6 bases stayed unmatched. Germline CDR1 and CDR2: MNHEY and SMNVEV (reference sequence).

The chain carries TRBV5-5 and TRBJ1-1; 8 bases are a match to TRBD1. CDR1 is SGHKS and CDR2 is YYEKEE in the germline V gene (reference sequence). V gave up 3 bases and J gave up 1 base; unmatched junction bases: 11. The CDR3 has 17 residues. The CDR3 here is CASSSEPGQGKNTEAFF. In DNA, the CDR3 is TGTGCCAGCAGCTCGGAGCCAGGACAGGGAAAGAACACTGAAGCTTTCTTT.

The CDR3, as DNA: TGTGCCAGAGGACAGGGAACGAACACTGAAGCTTTCTTT. Its translation is CARGQGTNTEAFF. The rearrangement joins TRBV2 to TRBJ1-1; 8 nucleotides agree with TRBD1. Germline assignment: CDR1 SNHLY and CDR2 FYNNEI. The junction had 4 bases not matched to a gene; V was cut back by 9 bases and J by 1 base. CDR3 length: 13 amino acids.

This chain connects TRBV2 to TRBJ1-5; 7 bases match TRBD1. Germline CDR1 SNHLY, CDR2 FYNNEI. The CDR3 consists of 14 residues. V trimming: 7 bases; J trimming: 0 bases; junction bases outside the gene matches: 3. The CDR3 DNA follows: TGTGCCAGCACAGGGGGGAATAGCAATCAGCCCCAGCATTTT. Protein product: CASTGGNSNQPQHF. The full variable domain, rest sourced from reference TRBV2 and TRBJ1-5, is EPEVTQTPSHQVTQMGQEVILRCVPISNHLYFYWYRQILGQKVEFLVSFYNNEISEKSEIFDDQFSVERPDGSNFTLKIRSTKLEDSAMYFCASTGGNSNQPQHFGDGTRLSIL.

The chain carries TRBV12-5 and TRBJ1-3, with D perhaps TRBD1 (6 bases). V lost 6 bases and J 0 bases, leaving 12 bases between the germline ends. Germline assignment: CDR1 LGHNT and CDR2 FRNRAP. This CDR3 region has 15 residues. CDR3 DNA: TGTGCTAGTGGCCGGGACACCACCTCTGGAAACACCATATATTTT. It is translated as CASGRDTTSGNTIYF.

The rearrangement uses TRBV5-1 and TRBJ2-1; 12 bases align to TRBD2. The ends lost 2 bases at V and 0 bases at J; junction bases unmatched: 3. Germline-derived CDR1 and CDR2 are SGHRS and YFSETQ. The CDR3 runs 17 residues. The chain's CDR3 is CASSFGLAGSSYNEQFF. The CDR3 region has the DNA TGCGCCAGCAGCTTCGGACTAGCGGGGAGCTCCTACAATGAGCAGTTCTTC. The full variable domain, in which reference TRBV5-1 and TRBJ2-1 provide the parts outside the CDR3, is KAGVTQTPRYLIKTRGQQVTLSCSPISGHRSVSWYQQTPGQGLQFLFEYFSETQRNKGNFPGRFSGRQFSNSRSEMNVSTLELGDSALYLCASSFGLAGSSYNEQFFGPGTRLTVL.

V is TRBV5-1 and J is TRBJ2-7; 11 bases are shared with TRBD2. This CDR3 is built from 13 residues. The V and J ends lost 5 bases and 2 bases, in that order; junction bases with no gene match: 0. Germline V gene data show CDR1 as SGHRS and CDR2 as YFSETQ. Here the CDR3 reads CASRTSGAYEQYF. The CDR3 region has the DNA TGCGCCAGCAGGACTAGCGGGGCCTACGAGCAGTACTTC.

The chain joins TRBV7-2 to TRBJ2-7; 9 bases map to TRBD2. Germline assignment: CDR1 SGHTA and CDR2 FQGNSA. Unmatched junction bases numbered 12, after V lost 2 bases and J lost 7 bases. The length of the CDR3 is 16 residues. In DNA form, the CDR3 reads TGTGCCAGCAGCTTAAAAGGCGGTAGCGGGAGCGTGGAGCAGTACTTC. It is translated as CASSLKGGSGSVEQYF.

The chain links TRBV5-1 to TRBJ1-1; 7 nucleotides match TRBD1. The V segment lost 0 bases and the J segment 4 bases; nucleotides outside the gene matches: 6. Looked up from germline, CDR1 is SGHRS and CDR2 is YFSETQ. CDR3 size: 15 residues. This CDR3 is CASSLVQGGGTEAFF. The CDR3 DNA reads TGCGCCAGCAGCTTGGTTCAGGGGGGTGGCACTGAAGCTTTCTTT.

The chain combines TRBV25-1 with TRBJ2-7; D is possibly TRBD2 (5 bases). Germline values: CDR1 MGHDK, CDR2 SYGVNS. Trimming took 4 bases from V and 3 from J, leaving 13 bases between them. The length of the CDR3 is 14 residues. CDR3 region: CASSGQTGIYEQYF. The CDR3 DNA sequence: TGTGCCAGCAGTGGGCAGACGGGAATCTACGAGCAGTACTTC.

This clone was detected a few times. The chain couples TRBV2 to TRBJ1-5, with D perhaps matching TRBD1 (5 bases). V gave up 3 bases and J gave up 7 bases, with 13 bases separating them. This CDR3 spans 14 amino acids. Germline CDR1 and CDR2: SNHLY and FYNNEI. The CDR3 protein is CASSEGQGEQPQHF. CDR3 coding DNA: TGTGCCAGCAGTGAGGGTCAGGGAGAACAGCCCCAGCATTTT.

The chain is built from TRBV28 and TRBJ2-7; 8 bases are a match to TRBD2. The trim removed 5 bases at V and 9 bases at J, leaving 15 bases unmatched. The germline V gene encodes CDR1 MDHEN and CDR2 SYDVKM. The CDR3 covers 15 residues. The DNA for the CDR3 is TGTGCCAGCAGTCCTCGGGGGGGATTCTCACGCGGGCAGTACTTC. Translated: CASSPRGGFSRGQYF. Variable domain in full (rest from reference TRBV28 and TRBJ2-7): DVKVTQSSRYLVKRTGEKVFLECVQDMDHENMFWYRQDPGLGLRLIYFSYDVKMKEKGDIPEGYSVSREKKERFSLILESASTNQTSMYLCASSPRGGFSRGQYFGPGTRLTVT.

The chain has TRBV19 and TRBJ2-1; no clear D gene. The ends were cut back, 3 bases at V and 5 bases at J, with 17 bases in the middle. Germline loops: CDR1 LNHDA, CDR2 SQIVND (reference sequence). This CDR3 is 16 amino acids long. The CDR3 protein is CASSILTGLGDNEQFF. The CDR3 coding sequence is TGTGCCAGTAGTATCCTGACTGGCTTGGGTGACAATGAGCAGTTCTTC.

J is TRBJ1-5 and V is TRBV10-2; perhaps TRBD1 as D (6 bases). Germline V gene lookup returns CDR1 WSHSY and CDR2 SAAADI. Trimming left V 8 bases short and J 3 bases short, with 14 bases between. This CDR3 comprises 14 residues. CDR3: CASGFGQYNQPQHF. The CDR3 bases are TGCGCCAGCGGATTCGGACAGTACAATCAGCCCCAGCATTTT.